This T cell receptor beta chain derives from a study of beta chain features in type 1 diabetes. Study-level results: Whether HLA type affects TCRB rearrangement stayed undetermined in the present work. When Type 1 diabetes patients were examined, their TCRB CDR3s proved moderately but significantly shorter in all four CD4+ subsets.

Using CD45RO/CCR7/CD25/CD127/CD95/CD27, CD4+ naive, central memory, regulatory and stem cell-like memory cells were sorted. Germline V gene lookup returns CDR1 SGHTA and CDR2 FQGNSA. The CDR3 totals 15 residues. Unmatched junction bases numbered 6, after V lost 7 bases and J lost 0 bases. Investigators reverse transcribed all isolated RNA, so they sequenced expressed TCRB transcripts. Approximately 3.7 million reads per sample on average were obtained from naive, central memory and regulatory T cell samples. The data were produced by immunoSEQ multiplex PCR, yet TCRdb's version contains in-frame clones alone and is incomplete. The sample carries roughly 300,000 clones, more than 13% recorded once. Turning to this clone: The antigen is undetermined.

This receptor was identified in a man aged 30 to 39 with type 1 diabetes. The rearrangement uses TRBV7-2 and TRBJ2-3, with TRBD2 identical over 8 bases. Sequenced: naive CD4+ T cells from blood. In DNA, the CDR3 is TGTGCCAGCACTCACCCTAGCGGGAGCACAGATACGCAGTATTTT. This encodes CASTHPSGSTDTQYF.